What follows describes a single TCR beta chain. Its matching antigen is unknown. From germline, CDR1 is LNHDA and CDR2 SQIVND (reference sequence). This CDR3 has 14 amino acids. The V and J ends lost 4 bases and 0 bases respectively, with 9 bases between them. This table comes from immunoSEQ multiplex PCR, and its TCRdb copy is limited to in-frame clones, with some not included. The table includes over 80,000 clones, roughly 85% detected once. The entry originates in a study of cytomegalovirus exposure and HLA in healthy donors. Whole-study results and caveats: Subsequent analysis revealed that first-cohort TCR clusters tended to co-occur in the approximately 120 validation repertoires.

The receptor's source is a man younger than 30 in good health and CMV-seropositive. Source material: PBMCs. This chain uses TRBV19 with TRBJ1-1; weak D call: TRBD1 (5 bases). CDR3 protein: CASSKGHMNTEAFF. The CDR3 DNA follows: TGTGCCAGTAGTAAGGGGCATATGAACACTGAAGCTTTCTTT.